This entry lists 25 T cell receptor beta chains sequenced from one sample in a study of blood T cell repertoires in COVID-19. The repertoire was sequenced with immunoSEQ multiplex PCR; TCRdb's copy has only in-frame clones and lacks some. The table includes 220,000 or so clones, about 86% detected once. Sample: peripheral blood. These receptors were collected from a woman between 45 and 65 years old with COVID-19, enrolled during active disease.

The rearrangement links TRBV7-2 to TRBJ2-2, with 7 bases identical to TRBD1. The germline gives CDR1 SGHTA, CDR2 FQGNSA. V was pared by 3 bases and J by 7 bases, with 11 bases of the junction left unmatched. The CDR3 runs 16 residues. DNA for the CDR3: TGTGCCAGCAGCTTTCGCCCAGACAGGGTCAACGGGGAGCTGTTTTTT. It is translated as CASSFRPDRVNGELFF.

The rearrangement uses TRBV18 and TRBJ2-7, with D maybe TRBD2 (5 bases). V was pared by 3 bases and J by 0 bases, with 9 bases between. The CDR3 has 14 residues. CDR1 and CDR2 (germline): KGHSH, LQKENI. CDR3 DNA sequence: TGTGCCAGCTCACCTAGGACTCCCTCCTACGAGCAGTACTTC. Amino acid sequence: CASSPRTPSYEQYF.

This sequence joins TRBV7-2 and TRBJ1-6; a weak D match, TRBD1 (5 bases). Trimming removed 7 bases at V and 9 bases at J, with 22 bases between. The CDR3 consists of 16 residues. Germline V CDR1 and CDR2: SGHTA, FQGNSA. The CDR3 spells CASNEVSAGRSSPLHF. CDR3 sequence (DNA): TGTGCCAGCAACGAAGTTTCGGCAGGGCGAAGTTCACCCCTCCACTTT.

This clone was seen only a few times. The chain carries TRBV3-1 (or the pseudogene TRBV3-2) and TRBJ1-1; possible D gene TRBD1, 5 bases. The CDR3 consists of 15 residues. V lost 1 base and J lost 6, with 15 bases in between. Germline values: CDR1 LGHDT, CDR2 YNNKEL (reference sequence). The CDR3 reads CASSQVEQALAEAFF. CDR3 sequence (DNA): TGTGCCAGCAGCCAAGTGGAACAGGCTTTAGCTGAAGCTTTCTTT.

The chain uses TRBV19 and TRBJ2-7, with 8 bases aligning to TRBD1. V was clipped by 6 bases and J by 3 bases; unmatched bases: 4. Looked up from germline, CDR1 is LNHDA and CDR2 is SQIVND (reference sequence). The CDR3 has 13 residues. The CDR3 sequence is CASSHGQGYEQYF. The CDR3 region has the DNA TGTGCCAGTAGCCATGGACAGGGCTACGAGCAGTACTTC.

The V call is TRBV30, the J call TRBJ2-2; TRBD1 aligns across 7 bases. The ends lost 4 bases at V and 1 base at J; junction bases unmatched: 6. There are 15 residues in the CDR3. Looked up from germline, CDR1 is GTSNPN and CDR2 is SVGIG (reference sequence). Here the CDR3 DNA reads TGTGCCTGGAACCGACAGGGTTGGAACACCGGGGAGCTGTTTTTT. Translated: CAWNRQGWNTGELFF.

The chain combines TRBV5-4 with TRBJ2-5; D might be TRBD2 (5 bases). Per the germline V gene, CDR1 is SGHNT and CDR2 is YYREEE (reference sequence). Trimming removed 3 bases from V and 5 bases from J, with 8 bases in between. This CDR3 comprises 12 residues. The CDR3 DNA reads TGTGCCAGCAGCTCCAGAGGGGAGACCCAGTACTTC. Translation gives CASSSRGETQYF. The full variable domain, completed using reference TRBV5-4 and TRBJ2-5, is ETGVTQSPTHLIKTRGQQVTLRCSSQSGHNTVSWYQQALGQGPQFIFQYYREEENGRGNFPPRFSGLQFPNYSSELNVNALELDDSALYLCASSSRGETQYFGPGTRLLVL.

The rearrangement joins TRBV19 to TRBJ1-1, with 9 bases identical to TRBD1. Trimming removed 7 bases from V and 4 bases from J; junction bases left unmatched: 7. This CDR3 is 14 amino acids long. The germline V gene encodes CDR1 LNHDA and CDR2 SQIVND (reference sequence). This CDR3 reads CASTLDRGITEAFF. The CDR3 bases are TGTGCCAGTACCCTCGACAGGGGGATCACTGAAGCTTTCTTT.

This clone was observed a few times. The rearrangement uses TRBV11-2 and TRBJ1-1; the D is unclear. This CDR3 comprises 17 residues. The germline V gene has CDR1 SGHAT and CDR2 FQNNGV. The V end was cut by 2 bases, the J end by 1 base, with 17 bases between. In DNA, the CDR3 is TGTGCCAGCAGCTTAATCAATTTGGGCAGCCCGAACACTGAAGCTTTCTTT. Translated, it gives CASSLINLGSPNTEAFF.

This clone was observed a few times. The V call is TRBV6-1, the J call TRBJ1-5; possibly TRBD1 for D (5 bases). CDR3 length: 15 amino acids. CDR1 is MNHNS and CDR2 is SASEGT in the germline V gene. The germline V and J ends were trimmed by 1 base and 4 bases, with 11 bases remaining between them. CDR3 nucleotide sequence: TGTGCCAGCAGTGAAGGTAGTAGGGGAAATCAGCCCCAGCATTTT. Encoded protein: CASSEGSRGNQPQHF.

The chain joins TRBV5-1 to TRBJ2-2, with D possibly TRBD2 on 6 matching bases. Germline CDR1 SGHRS, CDR2 YFSETQ. The CDR3 loop spans 15 amino acids. Deletions cut 0 bases from V and 7 bases from J, with 13 bases between. The CDR3 protein is CASSLAAGHNGELFF. As DNA, the CDR3 is TGCGCCAGCAGCTTGGCTGCGGGGCACAACGGGGAGCTGTTTTTT.

The chain is built from TRBV19 and TRBJ1-2, with TRBD1 matching 7 bases. Germline trimming cut 4 bases from V and 5 bases from J; bases unmatched to any gene: 7. The CDR3 covers 14 residues. Germline V CDR1 and CDR2: LNHDA, SQIVND (reference sequence). This CDR3 is CASSRGTEKYGYTF. The CDR3 DNA reads TGTGCCAGTAGTAGGGGGACAGAAAAATATGGCTACACCTTC.

The rearrangement joins TRBV12-5 to TRBJ1-4; maybe TRBD1 (5 bases). The CDR3 is 13 amino acids. Between the trimmed V and J ends, which lost 3 bases and 8 bases, there was a span of 10 bases. The germline CDR1 and CDR2 sequences are LGHNT and FRNRAP. DNA of the CDR3: TGTGCTAGTGGTTTTGGGGGAGGCGAAAAACTGTTTTTT. This translates into CASGFGGGEKLFF.

This chain connects TRBV4-1 to TRBJ1-2, with D maybe TRBD1 (5 bases). Germline assignment: CDR1 MGHRA and CDR2 YSYEKL. Trimming shortened V by 8 bases and J by 0 bases, and 7 bases separated the two germline ends. The CDR3 extends over 12 amino acids. CDR3 sequence: CASSDTNYGYTF. The CDR3 DNA reads TGCGCCAGCTCGGACACTAACTATGGCTACACCTTC.

The rearrangement uses TRBV7-9 and TRBJ2-5, with 8 bases that match TRBD1. The CDR3 consists of 16 residues. J was trimmed by 5 bases and V by 4 bases; bases with no gene match: 12. Germline CDR1 is SEHNR and CDR2 is FQNEAQ (reference sequence). DNA for the CDR3: TGTGCCAGCAGCTGGCCCGTGACAGGGGTAGTGGAGACCCAGTACTTC. This codes for CASSWPVTGVVETQYF.

This clone was observed a single time. The gene calls are TRBV5-6 and TRBJ2-1; perhaps TRBD1 as D (6 bases). The CDR3 contains 17 residues. V lost 0 bases to trimming and J lost 10 bases, with 23 bases between them. Germline CDR1 is SGHDT and CDR2 is YYEEEE. CDR3 sequence reads: CASSLEGAAGVGGEQFF. CDR3 nucleotides: TGTGCCAGCAGCTTGGAGGGTGCGGCAGGGGTAGGCGGAGAGCAGTTCTTC.

This clone has more than one count but fewer than ten. The CDR3 bases are TGTGCCAGCAGCTTAATTGAGGTCCAGCCCCAGCATTTT. Its protein is CASSLIEVQPQHF. This chain connects TRBV7-2 to TRBJ1-5; D is unresolved. Trimming took off 2 bases at V and 7 bases at J, with 9 bases between the two ends. The CDR3 length is 13 residues. Germline CDR1 and CDR2: SGHTA and FQGNSA.

J is TRBJ2-7 and V is TRBV7-9; 7 nucleotides match TRBD1. The CDR3 runs 16 residues. Unmatched junction bases numbered 10, after V lost 4 bases and J lost 1 base. The germline CDR1 and CDR2 sequences are SEHNR and FQNEAQ (reference sequence). The CDR3 region is CASSSGTGVPSYEQYF. The CDR3 DNA follows: TGTGCCAGCAGCTCAGGCACAGGGGTACCGTCCTACGAGCAGTACTTC.

V gene TRBV19 combines with J gene TRBJ1-1; no definite D call. Germline V gene sequence: CDR1 LNHDA, CDR2 SQIVND (reference sequence). The CDR3 extends over 15 amino acids. The germline V and J ends were trimmed by 2 bases and 1 base, with 11 bases remaining between them. In DNA, the CDR3 is TGTGCCAGTAGTATATCTTTTACAGCGAACACTGAAGCTTTCTTT. Residues: CASSISFTANTEAFF.

In this sample, this clone turned up many times. J is TRBJ2-7 and V is TRBV11-3; perhaps TRBD2 as D (6 bases). The CDR3 covers 16 residues. Trimming shortened V by 5 bases and J by 7 bases, and 24 bases separated the two germline ends. CDR1 and CDR2 from the germline V gene are SGHNT and YENEEA. The CDR3 DNA reads as TGTGCCAGCAGCCAGCGTTTAGGGACGGGGGTTGGGGAGCAGTACTTC. It encodes CASSQRLGTGVGEQYF.

The rearrangement joins TRBV6-6 to TRBJ2-1, with 14 bases matching TRBD2. The CDR3 consists of 13 residues. With V trimmed by 6 bases and J by 9 bases, 1 base remained unmatched. Germline CDR1 is MNHNY and CDR2 is SVGAGI (reference sequence). In DNA, the CDR3 is TGTGCCAGCAGCGGGACTAGCGGGGGTGAGCAGTTCTTC. Translation gives CASSGTSGGEQFF.

J is TRBJ1-1 and V is TRBV28, with D perhaps TRBD1 (5 bases). V was trimmed by 4 bases and J by 1 base, leaving 13 bases between them. This CDR3 is built from 15 residues. Germline CDR1 reads MDHEN; CDR2 reads SYDVKM. The CDR3 nucleotides read TGTGCCAGCAGTTCCCATCCAGGGTCGAACACTGAAGCTTTCTTT. It specifies CASSSHPGSNTEAFF.

The rearrangement links TRBV19 to TRBJ1-2, with a weak D call TRBD1 (6 bases). Deletions cut 7 bases from V and 8 bases from J, with 17 bases between. The germline V gene has CDR1 LNHDA and CDR2 SQIVND (reference sequence). The CDR3 loop spans 13 amino acids. The CDR3 protein is CASNVWGPEGYTF. The CDR3 DNA follows: TGTGCCAGTAATGTCTGGGGGCCGGAAGGCTACACCTTC.

This chain joins TRBV12-3 or TRBV12-4 and TRBJ1-6; D not certain. This CDR3 is 11 amino acids long. V was trimmed by 8 bases and J by 7 bases, leaving 6 bases between them. The DNA of the CDR3 is TGTGCCAGCGCCGGGAATTCACCCCTCCACTTT. This codes for CASAGNSPLHF.

The chain couples TRBV4-2 to TRBJ2-7, with 9 bases fitting TRBD2. Per the germline V gene, CDR1 is LGHNA and CDR2 is YNFKEQ. V lost 2 bases and J lost 2; bases outside the gene matches: 4. The CDR3 runs to 15 residues. This CDR3 is CASSQQAGGPYEQYF. CDR3 nucleotide sequence: TGTGCCAGCAGCCAACAAGCGGGGGGTCCCTACGAGCAGTACTTC.